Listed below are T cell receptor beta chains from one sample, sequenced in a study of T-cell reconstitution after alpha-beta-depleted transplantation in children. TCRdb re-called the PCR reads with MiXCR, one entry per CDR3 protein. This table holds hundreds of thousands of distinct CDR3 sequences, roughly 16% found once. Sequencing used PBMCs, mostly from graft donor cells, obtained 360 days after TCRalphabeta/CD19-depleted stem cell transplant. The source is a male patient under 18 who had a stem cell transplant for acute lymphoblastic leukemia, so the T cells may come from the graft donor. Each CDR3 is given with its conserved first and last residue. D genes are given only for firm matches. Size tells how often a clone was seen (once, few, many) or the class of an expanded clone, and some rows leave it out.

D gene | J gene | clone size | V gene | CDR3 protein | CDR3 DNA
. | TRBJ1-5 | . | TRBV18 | CASSGTGLRSSGNQPQHF | TGTGCCAGCTCAGGAACAGGGTTAAGGAGCAGTGGCAATCAGCCCCAGCATTTT
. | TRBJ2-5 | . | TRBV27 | CASSTPLQETQYF | TGTGCCAGCAGTACCCCGCTCCAAGAGACCCAGTACTTC
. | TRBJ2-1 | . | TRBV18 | CASSRAGIYNEQFF | TGTGCCAGCTCGAGGGCAGGGATCTACAATGAGCAGTTCTTC
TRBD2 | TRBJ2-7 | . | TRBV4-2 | CASSQGGGEGTYEQYF | TGTGCCAGCAGCCAAGGCGGCGGGGAGGGAACCTACGAGCAGTACTTC
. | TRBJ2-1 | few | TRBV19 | CASSIIPSNEQFF | TGTGCCAGTAGTATAATCCCATCCAATGAGCAGTTCTTC
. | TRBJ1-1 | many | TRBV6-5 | CASSYSWGDGIMNTEAFF | TGTGCCAGCAGTTACTCGTGGGGGGATGGGATCATGAACACTGAAGCTTTCTTT
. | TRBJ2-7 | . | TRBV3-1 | CASSSLSPEQYF | TGTGCCAGCAGCAGCCTTTCCCCCGAGCAGTACTTC
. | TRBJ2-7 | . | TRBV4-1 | CASSQAFLRGYEQYF | TGCGCCAGCAGCCAAGCCTTCTTACGGGGCTACGAGCAGTACTTC
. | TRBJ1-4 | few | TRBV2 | CASIEVPFSREKLFF | TGTGCCAGCATCGAGGTCCCCTTTTCACGAGAAAAACTGTTTTTT
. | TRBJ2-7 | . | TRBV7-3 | CASSHAGHHEQYF | TGTGCCAGCAGCCACGCGGGACACCACGAGCAGTACTTC
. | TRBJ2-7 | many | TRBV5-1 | CASSRGTASYEQYF | TGCGCCAGCAGCCGCGGGACCGCGTCCTACGAGCAGTACTTC
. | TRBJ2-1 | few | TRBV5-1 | CASSYARRSGSYNEQFF | TGCGCCAGCAGCTATGCCCGACGGAGCGGGTCCTACAATGAGCAGTTCTTC